Reported below is one T cell receptor (beta chain). The antigen is not known. The sample belongs to a study of OX40 agonist ivuxolimab in advanced cancers. Study conclusions and caveats: Among patients with partial responses at 0.1-3.0 mg/kg, clonal expansion was among the lowest.

The repertoire was sequenced with immunoSEQ multiplex PCR; TCRdb's copy has only in-frame clones and lacks some. The sample consists of tens of thousands of clones, roughly 88% of them appearing once. The origin of this receptor is an adult with an advanced solid tumor such as melanoma, head and neck, liver or kidney cancer. Sequences were derived from CD4+ or CD8+ T cells sorted from blood, sampled in a trial of the OX40 agonist ivuxolimab.

This chain's CDR3 is CASSPDRGNQPQHF. For the CDR3, the DNA is TGTGCCAGCAGTCCGGACAGGGGAAACCAGCCCCAGCATTTT. The chain recombines TRBV6-5 with TRBJ1-5, with 9 bases fitting TRBD1. CDR3 size: 14 residues. The V gene's germline CDR1 is MNHEY and CDR2 SVGAGI. The J segment lost 7 bases and the V segment lost 5 bases, leaving 6 bases of the junction unmatched.